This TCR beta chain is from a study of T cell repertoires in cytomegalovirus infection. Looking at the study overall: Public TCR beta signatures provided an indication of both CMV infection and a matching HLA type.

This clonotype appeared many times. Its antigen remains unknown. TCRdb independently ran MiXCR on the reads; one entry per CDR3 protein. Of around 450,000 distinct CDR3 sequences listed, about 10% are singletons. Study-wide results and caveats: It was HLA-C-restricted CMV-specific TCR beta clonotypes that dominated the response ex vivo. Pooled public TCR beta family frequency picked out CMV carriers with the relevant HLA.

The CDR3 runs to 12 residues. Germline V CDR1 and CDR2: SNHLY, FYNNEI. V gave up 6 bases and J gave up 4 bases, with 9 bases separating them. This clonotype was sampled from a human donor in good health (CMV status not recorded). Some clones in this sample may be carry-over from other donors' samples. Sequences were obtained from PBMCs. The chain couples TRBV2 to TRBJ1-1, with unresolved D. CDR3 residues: CASSGEGTEAFF. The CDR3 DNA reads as TGTGCCAGCAGCGGGGAGGGCACTGAAGCTTTCTTT.